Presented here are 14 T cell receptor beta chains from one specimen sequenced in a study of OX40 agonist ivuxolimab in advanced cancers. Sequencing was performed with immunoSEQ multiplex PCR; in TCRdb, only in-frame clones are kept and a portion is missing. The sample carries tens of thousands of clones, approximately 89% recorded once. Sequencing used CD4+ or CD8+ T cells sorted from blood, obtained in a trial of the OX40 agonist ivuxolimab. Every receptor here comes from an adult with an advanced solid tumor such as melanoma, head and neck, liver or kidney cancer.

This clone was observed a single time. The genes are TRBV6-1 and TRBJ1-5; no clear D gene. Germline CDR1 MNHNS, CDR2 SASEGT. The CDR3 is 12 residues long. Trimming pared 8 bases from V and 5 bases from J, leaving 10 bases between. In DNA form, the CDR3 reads TGTGCCAGCCCACTAGGTGATCAGCCCCAGCATTTT. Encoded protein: CASPLGDQPQHF.

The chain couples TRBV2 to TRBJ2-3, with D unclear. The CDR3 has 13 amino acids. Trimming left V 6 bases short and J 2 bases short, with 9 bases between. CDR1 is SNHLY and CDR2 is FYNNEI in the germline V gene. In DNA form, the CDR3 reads TGTGCCAGCAGGGTGGGGTTCACAGATACGCAGTATTTT. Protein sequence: CASRVGFTDTQYF. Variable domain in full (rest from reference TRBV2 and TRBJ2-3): EPEVTQTPSHQVTQMGQEVILRCVPISNHLYFYWYRQILGQKVEFLVSFYNNEISEKSEIFDDQFSVERPDGSNFTLKIRSTKLEDSAMYFCASRVGFTDTQYFGPGTRLTVL.

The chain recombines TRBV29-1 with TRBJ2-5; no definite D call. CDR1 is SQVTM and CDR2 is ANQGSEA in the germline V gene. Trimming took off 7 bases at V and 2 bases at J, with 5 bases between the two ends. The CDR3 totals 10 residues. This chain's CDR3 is CSGGQETQYF. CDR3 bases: TGCAGCGGTGGACAAGAGACCCAGTACTTC. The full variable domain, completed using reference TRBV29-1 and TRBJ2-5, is SAVISQKPSRDICQRGTSLTIQCQVDSQVTMMFWYRQQPGQSLTLIATANQGSEATYESGFVIDKFPISRPNLTFSTLTVSNMSPEDSSIYLCSGGQETQYFGPGTRLLVL.

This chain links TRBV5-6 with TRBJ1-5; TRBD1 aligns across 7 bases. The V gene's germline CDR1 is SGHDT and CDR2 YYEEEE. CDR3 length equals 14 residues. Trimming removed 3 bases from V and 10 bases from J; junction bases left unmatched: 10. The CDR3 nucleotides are TGTGCCAGCAGCTCGGGACAGCGGGGTGGACCCCAGCATTTT. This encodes CASSSGQRGGPQHF.

The CDR3 sequence is CASSLDGNDLGEKLFF. The CDR3 region has the DNA TGTGCCAGCAGCTTAGACGGGAACGACCTAGGGGAAAAACTGTTTTTT. V usage is TRBV11-2 and J usage is TRBJ1-4; D gene unclear. Germline values: CDR1 SGHAT, CDR2 FQNNGV. V was trimmed by 0 bases and J by 8 bases, leaving 16 bases between them. CDR3 length: 16 amino acids.

The CDR3 bases are TGTGCCAGCACAAGGACCCTTTCCGATGAGCAGTTCTTC. Its protein is CASTRTLSDEQFF. The chain has TRBV25-1 and TRBJ2-1, with unresolved D. Trimming shortened V by 7 bases and J by 8 bases, and 15 bases separated the two germline ends. The germline V gene encodes CDR1 MGHDK and CDR2 SYGVNS. There are 13 residues in the CDR3.

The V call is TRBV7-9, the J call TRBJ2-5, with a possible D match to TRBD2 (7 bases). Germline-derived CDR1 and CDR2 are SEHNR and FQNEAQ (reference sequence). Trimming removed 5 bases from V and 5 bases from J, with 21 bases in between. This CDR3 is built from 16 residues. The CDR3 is CASSPTPGGLVETQYF. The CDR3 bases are TGTGCCAGCAGCCCAACTCCGGGGGGCCTCGTGGAGACCCAGTACTTC.

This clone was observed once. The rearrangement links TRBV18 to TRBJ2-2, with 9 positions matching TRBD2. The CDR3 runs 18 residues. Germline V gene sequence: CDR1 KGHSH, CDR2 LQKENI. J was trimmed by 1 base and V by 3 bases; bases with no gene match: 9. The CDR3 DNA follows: TGTGCCAGCTCACCCTCCCGCGGAGCGGGGGGGAACACCGGGGAGCTGTTTTTT. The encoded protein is CASSPSRGAGGNTGELFF. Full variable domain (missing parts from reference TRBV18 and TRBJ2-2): NAGVMQNPRHLVRRRGQEARLRCSPMKGHSHVYWYRQLPEEGLKFMVYLQKENIIDESGMPKERFSAEFPKEGPSILRIQQVVRGDSAAYFCASSPSRGAGGNTGELFFGEGSRLTVL.

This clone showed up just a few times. The CDR3: CASSEQKTGSPRLFF. The CDR3 DNA is TGTGCCAGCAGTGAACAGAAGACAGGGTCTCCCCGGCTGTTTTTT. The chain joins TRBV6-1 to TRBJ1-4; 7 bases agree with TRBD1. Per germline, CDR1 MNHNS and CDR2 SASEGT. This CDR3 has 15 amino acids. Trimming removed 2 bases from V and 14 bases from J; junction bases left unmatched: 14.

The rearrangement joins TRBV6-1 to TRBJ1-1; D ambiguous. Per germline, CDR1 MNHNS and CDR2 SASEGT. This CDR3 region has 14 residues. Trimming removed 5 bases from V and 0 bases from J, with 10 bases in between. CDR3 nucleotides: TGTGCCAGCAGTTCCAGTATTATGAACACTGAAGCTTTCTTT. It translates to CASSSSIMNTEAFF.

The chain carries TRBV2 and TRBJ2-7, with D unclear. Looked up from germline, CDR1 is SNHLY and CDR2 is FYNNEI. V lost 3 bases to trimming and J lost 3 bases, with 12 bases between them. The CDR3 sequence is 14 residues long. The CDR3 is CASSDGPANYEQYF. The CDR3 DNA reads TGTGCCAGCAGTGATGGTCCTGCAAACTACGAGCAGTACTTC. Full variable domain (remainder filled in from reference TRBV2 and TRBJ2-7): EPEVTQTPSHQVTQMGQEVILRCVPISNHLYFYWYRQILGQKVEFLVSFYNNEISEKSEIFDDQFSVERPDGSNFTLKIRSTKLEDSAMYFCASSDGPANYEQYFGPGTRLTVT.

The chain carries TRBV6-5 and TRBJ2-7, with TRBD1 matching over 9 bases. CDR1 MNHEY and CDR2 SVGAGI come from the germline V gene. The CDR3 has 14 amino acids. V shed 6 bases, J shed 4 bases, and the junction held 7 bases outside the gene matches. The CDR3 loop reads CASRQPGQGYEQYF. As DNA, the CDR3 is TGTGCCAGCAGGCAACCGGGACAGGGATACGAGCAGTACTTC.

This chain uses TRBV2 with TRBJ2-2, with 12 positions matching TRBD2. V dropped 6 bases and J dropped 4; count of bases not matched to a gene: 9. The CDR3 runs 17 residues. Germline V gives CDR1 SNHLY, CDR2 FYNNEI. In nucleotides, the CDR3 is TGTGCCAGCAGGGGCAGGACTAGCGGGGACTTCACCGGGGAGCTGTTTTTT. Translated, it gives CASRGRTSGDFTGELFF.

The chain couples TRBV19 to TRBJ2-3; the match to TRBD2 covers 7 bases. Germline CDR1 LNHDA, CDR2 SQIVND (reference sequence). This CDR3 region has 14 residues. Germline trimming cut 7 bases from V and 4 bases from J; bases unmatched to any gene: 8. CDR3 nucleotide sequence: TGTGCCAGTAAGGCTAGCGGCGGCGCAGATACGCAGTATTTT. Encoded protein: CASKASGGADTQYF.